The 17 T cell receptor beta chains below all came from one sample that was sequenced in a study of T cell repertoires in cytomegalovirus infection. These receptors' targets are unknown. Each CDR3 protein gets one entry after TCRdb re-called the reads with MiXCR. The sample includes roughly 800,000 distinct CDR3 sequences, almost 30% of them seen just once. This sample comprised cultured CD8+ T cells from PBMCs, obtained from culture after CMV antigen stimulation. These receptors came from a human donor in good health (CMV status not recorded). Some clones in this sample may be carry-over from other donors' samples.

This clonotype was found many times. The V call is TRBV14, the J call TRBJ2-7, with D uncertain. The CDR3 consists of 13 residues. V dropped 4 bases and J dropped 7 bases, with 14 bases sitting between them. Looked up from germline, CDR1 is SGHDN and CDR2 is FVKESK. CDR3 region: CASSPMGTGEQYF. DNA for the CDR3: TGTGCCAGCAGCCCGATGGGAACCGGGGAGCAGTACTTC.

This clonotype was detected ten times or more. The chain carries TRBV7-9 and TRBJ1-1; D is perhaps TRBD1 (6 bases). V was clipped by 1 base and J by 6 bases, with 12 bases between them. The CDR3 has 14 amino acids. Germline CDR1 SEHNR, CDR2 FQNEAQ (reference sequence). CDR3 in amino acids: CASSLGPTGSEAFF. CDR3 nucleotide sequence: TGTGCCAGCAGCTTAGGGCCGACAGGATCTGAAGCTTTCTTT. The whole variable domain, filled in from reference TRBV7-9 and TRBJ1-1, reads DTGVSQNPRHKITKRGQNVTFRCDPISEHNRLYWYRQTLGQGPEFLTYFQNEAQLEKSRLLSDRFSAERPKGSFSTLEIQRTEQGDSAMYLCASSLGPTGSEAFFGQGTRLTVV.

This clonotype was seen a few times. The chain is built from TRBV19 and TRBJ2-1; the match to TRBD2 covers 10 bases. Losses at the gene ends were 4 bases for V and 1 base for J; bases not matched to a gene: 7. Germline V CDR1 and CDR2: LNHDA, SQIVND (reference sequence). CDR3 length: 17 amino acids. CDR3 in amino acids: CASSTSSGGLSYNEQFF. CDR3 sequence (DNA): TGTGCCAGTAGTACGAGTAGCGGGGGGCTTTCCTACAATGAGCAGTTCTTC.

The genes are TRBV12-3 or TRBV12-4 and TRBJ1-1; D remains ambiguous. Trimming pared 0 bases from V and 1 base from J, leaving 6 bases between. This CDR3 region has 14 residues. CDR3 sequence (DNA): TGTGCCAGCAGTTTAGCGTGGCCGAACACTGAAGCTTTCTTT. This encodes CASSLAWPNTEAFF.

This chain uses TRBV20-1 with TRBJ2-7; 10 bases map to TRBD1. CDR3 length equals 14 residues. CDR1 is DFQATT and CDR2 is SNEGSKA in the germline V gene (reference sequence). The J segment lost 5 bases and the V segment lost 6 bases, leaving 10 bases of the junction unmatched. The CDR3 DNA follows: TGCAGTGCCCGAGAGACAGGGGGCTTCCACGAGCAGTACTTC. This sequence encodes CSARETGGFHEQYF.

This clonotype appeared a few times. V is TRBV12-3 or TRBV12-4 and J is TRBJ1-5; D not resolved. This CDR3 is 13 amino acids long. The V end was cut by 2 bases, the J end by 4 bases, with 6 bases between. This CDR3 reads CASSLRWNQPQHF. CDR3 coding DNA: TGTGCCAGCAGTTTACGGTGGAATCAGCCCCAGCATTTT.

The chain combines TRBV2 with TRBJ2-1; either TRBD1 or TRBD2 may supply D (5 bases each). From germline, CDR1 is SNHLY and CDR2 FYNNEI. Trimming left V 3 bases short and J 1 base short, with 13 bases between. This CDR3 region has 16 residues. CDR3 in DNA: TGTGCCAGCAGTGACCCCGGGACCCATTCCTACAATGAGCAGTTCTTC. Translated, it gives CASSDPGTHSYNEQFF.

This clonotype was observed a handful of times. The rearrangement links TRBV7-9 to TRBJ2-5; D is unclear. The CDR3 totals 12 residues. Trimming took 5 bases from V and 5 from J, leaving 9 bases between them. The germline CDR1 and CDR2 sequences are SEHNR and FQNEAQ (reference sequence). CDR3 in DNA: TGTGCCAGCAGCATCCCCCGGGAGACCCAGTACTTC. Protein: CASSIPRETQYF. Filled out from reference TRBV7-9 and TRBJ2-5, the complete variable domain reads DTGVSQNPRHKITKRGQNVTFRCDPISEHNRLYWYRQTLGQGPEFLTYFQNEAQLEKSRLLSDRFSAERPKGSFSTLEIQRTEQGDSAMYLCASSIPRETQYFGPGTRLLVL.

The chain links TRBV12-5 to TRBJ2-1; D might be TRBD1 (6 bases). Germline V gene sequence: CDR1 LGHNT, CDR2 FRNRAP. The CDR3 sequence is 18 residues long. The V end was cut by 2 bases, the J end by 6 bases, with 23 bases between. The DNA of the CDR3 is TGTGCTAGTGGTTTGAATTTATCGAGGGACACCAGGGGCAATGAGCAGTTCTTC. Protein sequence: CASGLNLSRDTRGNEQFF.

The chain has TRBV10-3 and TRBJ2-7, with 14 bases matching TRBD2. V shed 6 bases and J 3 bases; nucleotides not matched to a gene: 13. This CDR3 has 18 residues. CDR1 and CDR2 from the germline V gene are ENHRY and SYGVKD. The CDR3 DNA is TGTGCCATCAGGGACCCGGGACTAGCGGGGGCGGCGGGCTACGAGCAGTACTTC. Its translation is CAIRDPGLAGAAGYEQYF.

This clonotype was counted many times. V usage is TRBV27 and J usage is TRBJ2-3, with D perhaps TRBD1 (6 bases). There are 16 residues in the CDR3. V was shortened by 5 bases and J by 2 bases, with 17 bases between the two germline ends. The germline gives CDR1 MNHEY, CDR2 SMNVEV (reference sequence). DNA for the CDR3: TGTGCCAGCAGTACCCCGGAACAGGGACCCACAGATACGCAGTATTTT. It translates to CASSTPEQGPTDTQYF.

The genes are TRBV7-6 and TRBJ1-5; TRBD1 might be the D (6 bases). Germline-derived CDR1 and CDR2 are SGHVS and FNYEAQ. CDR3 size: 14 residues. Trimming left V 5 bases short and J 5 bases short, with 13 bases between. The CDR3 bases are TGTGCCAGCAGCCCCTGGGGGCTTGATCAGCCCCAGCATTTT. Its protein is CASSPWGLDQPQHF.

This chain links TRBV3-1 with TRBJ1-2; D uncertain. The CDR3 sequence is 11 residues long. Trimming took off 1 base at V and 8 bases at J, with 5 bases between the two ends. Germline lookup yields CDR1 LGHDT and CDR2 YNNKEL (reference sequence). The CDR3: CASSQAEGYTF. The CDR3 nucleotides read TGTGCCAGCAGCCAAGCGGAAGGCTACACCTTC.

The chain combines TRBV6-2 or TRBV6-3 with TRBJ2-7, with D perhaps TRBD2 (6 bases). From germline, CDR1 is MNHEY and CDR2 SVGEGT. The germline V and J ends were trimmed by 5 bases and 2 bases, with 13 bases remaining between them. This CDR3 region has 14 residues. As DNA, the CDR3 is TGTGCCAGCAGTCGCGGGGAGCCGACCTACGAGCAGTACGTC. Residues: CASSRGEPTYEQYV.

This clonotype was observed a handful of times. The chain couples TRBV7-9 to TRBJ1-1, with a weak D call TRBD1 (5 bases). CDR3 length: 15 residues. Per the germline V gene, CDR1 is SEHNR and CDR2 is FQNEAQ (reference sequence). Trimming took off 5 bases at V and 3 bases at J, with 16 bases between the two ends. This chain's CDR3 is CASSRRQRSDTEAFF. CDR3 coding DNA: TGTGCCAGCAGCAGACGACAGCGATCGGACACTGAAGCTTTCTTT.

This chain links TRBV27 with TRBJ2-7; no definite D call. The CDR3 contains 14 residues. Trimming took off 6 bases at V and 5 bases at J, with 17 bases between the two ends. In germline, CDR1 is MNHEY, CDR2 SMNVEV (reference sequence). The CDR3 loop reads CASSGLRVSHEQYF. For the CDR3, the DNA is TGTGCCAGCAGCGGCTTAAGGGTTTCGCACGAGCAGTACTTC.

This clonotype was seen a single time. The rearrangement joins TRBV27 to TRBJ2-1, with 10 bases that match TRBD2. This CDR3 has 14 amino acids. V trimming: 9 bases; J trimming: 7 bases; junction bases outside the gene matches: 9. Germline-derived CDR1 and CDR2 are MNHEY and SMNVEV (reference sequence). This chain's CDR3 is CASSQRGGVNEQFF. CDR3 nucleotides: TGTGCCAGTTCTCAGCGGGGGGGTGTGAATGAGCAGTTCTTC.